This T cell receptor (beta chain) was captured by sequencing in a study of T cell responses to AZD1222 COVID-19 vaccine. A remark on this clone: No antigen is known for it.

Study-level findings and limits: Vaccine-associated CD4 TCRs ranged over spike, dominating at 160-218 and 743-854. Seropositivity was recorded at baseline in only a handful of AZD1222 recipients. Two AZD1222 doses significantly raised spike-specific TCR breadth and depth over controls. None of the repertoires were sampled until the peak T cell response had passed.

Libraries were prepared by immunoSEQ multiplex PCR; TCRdb keeps only in-frame clonotypes and omits some of them. The table has 65,000 to 90,000 clones, 86% seen once; the top ten hold approximately 7%. Deletions cut 6 bases from V and 2 bases from J, with 7 bases between. The CDR3 loop spans 12 amino acids. Germline V gene data show CDR1 as MDHEN and CDR2 as SYDVKM. The TCR comes from an adult in good health. Sequenced here: peripheral blood, sampled on day 0 of AZD1222 vaccination. The J gene is TRBJ1-2, the V gene TRBV28; D not certain. The CDR3 bases are TGTGCCAGCAGCTCGGGGAACTATGGCTACACCTTC. Amino acids: CASSSGNYGYTF.